Listed below are T cell receptor beta chains from one sample, sequenced in a study of early T cells in non-severe SARS-CoV-2 infection. TCRdb ran MiXCR on the 5' RACE reads and lists one entry per CDR3 protein. Found here are 55,000 to 75,000 distinct CDR3 sequences, more than 7.5% of them singletons; the top ten hold roughly 3.5%. The material sequenced was whole blood. Source of these receptors: an adult who was a healthcare worker with PCR-confirmed SARS-CoV-2 infection or an uninfected control (not recorded which). The CDR3 runs from the conserved cysteine through the conserved F or W. The D gene is left open where the match is weak. Clone size is shown for a subset of rows, as once, few, many or a class of expanded clone.

size | J | V | D | DNA | CDR3
- | TRBJ2-3 | TRBV7-6 | - | TGTGCCAGCAGCTTAGTCGGCGGGATCCCCGATACGCAGTATTTT | CASSLVGGIPDTQYF
many | TRBJ1-1 | TRBV7-3 | TRBD1 | TGTGCCAGCAGCTTATCCGGGGACAGGGGGTGGACTGAAGCTTTCTTT | CASSLSGDRGWTEAFF
many | TRBJ2-3 | TRBV5-1 | - | TGCGCCAGCAGCTCCCCCGACAGGATGAGCACAGATACGCAGTATTTT | CASSSPDRMSTDTQYF
- | TRBJ2-1 | TRBV6-5 | - | TGTGCCAGCAGTTCCGGGAATGCCTATGAGCAGTTCTTC | CASSSGNAYEQFF
many | TRBJ2-2 | TRBV12-3/TRBV12-4 | - | TGTGCCAGCAGTTTTGGGGGGACCGGGGAGCTGTTTTTT | CASSFGGTGELFF
- | TRBJ1-1 | TRBV7-9 | TRBD1 | TGTGCCAGCAGCAAGAGGGACAGGGGCACTGAAGCTTTCTTT | CASSKRDRGTEAFF
many | TRBJ2-1 | TRBV20-1 | TRBD2 | TGCAGTGCTAGAGACTATCTAGCGGGAGACTACAATGAGCAGTTCTTC | CSARDYLAGDYNEQFF
- | TRBJ1-6 | TRBV30 | - | TGTGCCTGGTCAGGGGTTTCCTATAATTCACCCCTCCACTTT | CAWSGVSYNSPLHF
medium-sized | TRBJ1-2 | TRBV28 | TRBD1 | TGTGCCAGCCGCAGAAGGACAGGCGGGGCTGGCTACACCTTC | CASRRRTGGAGYTF
few | TRBJ2-1 | TRBV27 | - | TGTGCCAGCAGTTTAAGCCATGACTCCTACAATGAGCAGTTCTTC | CASSLSHDSYNEQFF
many | TRBJ1-5 | TRBV27 | TRBD1 | TGTGCCACCCGGGACAGGGTCAATCAGCCCCAGCATTTT | CATRDRVNQPQHF
many | TRBJ2-2 | TRBV12-3/TRBV12-4 | - | TGTGCCAGCAGTGCGAACACCGGGGAGCTGTTTTTT | CASSANTGELFF
few | TRBJ1-1 | TRBV10-3 | TRBD1 | TGTGCCATCAGTGAGCCAGGGGGGAACACTGAAGCTTTCTTT | CAISEPGGNTEAFF
- | TRBJ2-1 | TRBV11-2 | TRBD1 | TGTGCCAGCAGCTTACGGGACAGGGTCTCCTACAATGAGCAGTTCTTC | CASSLRDRVSYNEQFF
few | TRBJ2-2 | TRBV7-9 | TRBD2 | TGTGCCAGCAGCTCCTCCCTAGCGGGATTGAACACCGGGGAGCTGTTTTTT | CASSSSLAGLNTGELFF
many | TRBJ2-7 | TRBV7-7 | TRBD1 | TGTGCCAGCAGCTGGGACAGGGCTGGCGAGCAGTACTTC | CASSWDRAGEQYF
few | TRBJ2-2 | TRBV7-3 | - | TGTGCCAGCAGCCCCTACGGACCAAACACCGGGGAGCTGTTTTTT | CASSPYGPNTGELFF
many | TRBJ2-1 | TRBV20-1 | - | TGCAGTGCTAGAGGGCCAGGGAATGAGCAGTTCTTC | CSARGPGNEQFF
many | TRBJ2-1 | TRBV7-8 | - | TGTGCCAGCAGTACCTTCACGACCTACAATGAGCAGTTCTTC | CASSTFTTYNEQFF
few | TRBJ2-1 | TRBV18 | TRBD1 | TGTGCCAGCTCACCAATGGACAGGGGGGCCAACAATGAGCAGTTCTTC | CASSPMDRGANNEQFF
few | TRBJ2-7 | TRBV5-1 | - | TGCGCCAGCAGCCCGAGACAGGACTCCTACGAGCAGTACTTC | CASSPRQDSYEQYF
few | TRBJ1-2 | TRBV6-2/TRBV6-3 | TRBD1 | TGTGCCAGCAGTTACTCCAGGGGGCTCGGCTATGGCTACACCTTC | CASSYSRGLGYGYTF
- | TRBJ2-3 | TRBV10-3 | TRBD2 | TGTGCCACACAGCGGGGTTCCACAGATACGCAGTATTTT | CATQRGSTDTQYF
- | TRBJ2-7 | TRBV5-5 | TRBD1 | TGTGCCAGCAGCCGGACAGGGGCTCCCGGGGAGCAGTACTTC | CASSRTGAPGEQYF
many | TRBJ1-1 | TRBV18 | TRBD1 | TGTGCCAGCTCACAAGACAGGGTGGCGGCTGAAGCTTTCTTT | CASSQDRVAAEAFF
- | TRBJ2-1 | TRBV5-6 | - | TGTGCCAGCAGCTTATTTACCGGACTTCCTTACAATGAGCAGTTCTTC | CASSLFTGLPYNEQFF
many | TRBJ2-7 | TRBV20-1 | TRBD2 | TGCAGTGCTTACCCTAGCGGGAGGGTCTTAGAGCAGTACTTC | CSAYPSGRVLEQYF
- | TRBJ2-2 | TRBV5-4 | TRBD2 | TGTGCCAGCAGCCCTAGCGGGATCAACACCGGGGAGCTGTTTTTT | CASSPSGINTGELFF
- | TRBJ2-5 | TRBV5-1 | TRBD2 | TGCGCCAGCAGCTGGGGAGTAGCGGGAGAGACCCAGTACTTC | CASSWGVAGETQYF
many | TRBJ2-5 | TRBV7-3 | TRBD1 | TGTGCCAGCAGCGAGACAGGGGACCAAGAGACCCAGTACTTC | CASSETGDQETQYF
many | TRBJ2-7 | TRBV6-1 | TRBD2 | TGTGCCAGCAGTCTCGGACTAGCGAGGGACGAGCAGTACTTC | CASSLGLARDEQYF
few | TRBJ2-6 | TRBV27 | - | TGTGCCAGCAGTTTCGGGAGCTCTGGGGCCAACGTCCTGACTTTC | CASSFGSSGANVLTF
few | TRBJ2-5 | TRBV13 | - | TGTGCCAGCAGCTTCGCCTCCGGGACCCTGAAGACCCAGTACTTC | CASSFASGTLKTQYF
- | TRBJ2-3 | TRBV11-2 | TRBD1 | TGTGCCAGCAGCTGGCTTACGGACAGGGGTGCAGACACGCAGTATTTT | CASSWLTDRGADTQYF
few | TRBJ2-7 | TRBV12-3/TRBV12-4 | TRBD1 | TGTGCCAGCAAACAAACAGGGGGCGAGCAGTACTTC | CASKQTGGEQYF
few | TRBJ2-1 | TRBV5-6 | TRBD2 | TGTGCCAGCAGCTTAGCCGGGACTAGCATATACAATGAGCAGTTCTTC | CASSLAGTSIYNEQFF
- | TRBJ2-1 | TRBV5-4 | - | TGTGCCAGCAGCTTGGTTACTTACAATGAGCAGTTCTTC | CASSLVTYNEQFF
many | TRBJ2-7 | TRBV5-1 | - | TGCGCCAGCAGCACTGACCGAAACGAGCAGTACTTC | CASSTDRNEQYF
many | TRBJ1-2 | TRBV30 | TRBD1 | TGTGCCTGGAGTCCCAGGGGGTATGGCTACACCTTC | CAWSPRGYGYTF
few | TRBJ1-1 | TRBV30 | - | TGTGCCTGGAGTGTGGTGGGGAGAGAAGCTTTCTTT | CAWSVVGREAFF
many | TRBJ2-7 | TRBV6-5 | - | TGTGCCAGCAGTAACAGGGACGAGCAGTACTTC | CASSNRDEQYF
few | TRBJ2-2 | TRBV2 | TRBD1 | TGTGCCAGCAACCTTCAGGGGGCCGACACCGGGGAGCTGTTTTTT | CASNLQGADTGELFF